Detailed here is one T cell receptor (beta chain). In the original workflow: Using reference gene primer amplification, nucleated cell counts were estimated. The repertoire was sequenced with immunoSEQ multiplex PCR; TCRdb's copy has only in-frame clones and lacks some. V and J calls and clone size are given by that table; D and trimming were obtained from the DNA. Among around 300,000 clones listed, around 89% were seen once. CDR3 size: 15 residues. Looked up from germline, CDR1 is SEHNR and CDR2 is FQNEAQ (reference sequence). V was pared by 5 bases and J by 5 bases, with 16 bases between. The data originate from a study of blood T cell repertoires in COVID-19. Study-level background: Collection of acute and convalescent COVID-19 samples took place in the United States, Italy and Spain. The analysed material was cDNA or gDNA that came from T cells, B-cell-depleted T cells, or PBMCs.

Recruits, aged about 18 to 100 years, lived in 24 US areas. The clonotype was recovered from a woman between 18 and 30 years old with acute COVID-19. This chain joins TRBV7-9 and TRBJ2-1; perhaps TRBD1 as D (5 bases). Sequenced sample: PBMCs or T cells enriched from blood (not recorded which). The CDR3 sequence: CASSPLQGTDNEQFF. The CDR3 DNA reads as TGTGCCAGCAGCCCTCTCCAGGGAACGGACAATGAGCAGTTCTTC.